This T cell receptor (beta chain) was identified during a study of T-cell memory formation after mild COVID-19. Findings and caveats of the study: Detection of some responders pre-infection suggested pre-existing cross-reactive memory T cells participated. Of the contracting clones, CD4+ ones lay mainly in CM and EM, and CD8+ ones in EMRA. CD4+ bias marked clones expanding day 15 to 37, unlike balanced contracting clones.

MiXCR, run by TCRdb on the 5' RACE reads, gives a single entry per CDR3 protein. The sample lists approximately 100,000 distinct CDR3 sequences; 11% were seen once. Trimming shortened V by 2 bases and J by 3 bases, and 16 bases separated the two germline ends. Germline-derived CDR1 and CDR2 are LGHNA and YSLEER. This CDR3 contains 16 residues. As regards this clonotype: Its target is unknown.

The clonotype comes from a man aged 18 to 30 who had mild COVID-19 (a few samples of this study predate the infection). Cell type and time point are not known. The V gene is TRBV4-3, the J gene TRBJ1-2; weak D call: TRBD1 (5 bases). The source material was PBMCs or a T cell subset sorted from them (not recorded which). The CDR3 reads CASSQIPTEADYGYTF. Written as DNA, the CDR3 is TGCGCCAGCAGCCAAATTCCGACAGAAGCCGACTATGGCTACACCTTC.